These T cell receptor beta chains were read from a single sample in a study of vaccination and CD4 T cells after COVID-19. From the PCR reads, TCRdb called clonotypes with MiXCR, one entry per CDR3 protein. The table lists about 21,000 distinct CDR3 sequences, 30% to 45% of them singletons. The antigens for these receptors are not known. The sample here was CD4+ T cells from blood, cultured in vitro, taken about 7 months after SARS-CoV-2 vaccination. Source of these receptors: a human donor who had recovered from COVID-19. Both conserved end residues are part of each CDR3. A D gene is named only where the DNA matches it firmly. Clone size is not always given. Where it is, it says once, few, many or a class for expanded clones.

v_call	d_call	j_call	clone_size	cdr3_aa	cdr3_nt
TRBV7-3	TRBD2	TRBJ2-3	NA	CASSPVAGGTDTQYF	TGTGCCAGCAGCCCCGTAGCGGGAGGCACAGATACGCAGTATTTT
TRBV24-1	NA	TRBJ2-3	NA	CATSEYGTLHTQYF	TGTGCCACCAGTGAGTATGGGACCCTCCATACGCAGTATTTT
TRBV6-2/TRBV6-3	TRBD1	TRBJ1-5	few	CASSYRTGYPQPQHF	TGTGCCAGCAGTTACAGGACAGGGTATCCCCAGCCCCAGCATTTT
TRBV2	TRBD1	TRBJ2-5	NA	CASSGQGRETQYF	TGTGCCAGCAGTGGACAGGGGCGGGAGACCCAGTACTTC
TRBV27	NA	TRBJ2-5	few	CASRQRGWEAQYF	TGTGCCAGCAGACAACGCGGGTGGGAGGCCCAGTACTTC
TRBV10-3	TRBD2	TRBJ2-7	NA	CAISEALAGAYEQYF	TGTGCCATCAGTGAGGCACTAGCGGGAGCCTACGAGCAGTACTTC
TRBV1	NA	TRBJ1-6	NA	CTSSQDDFREVSYNSPLHF	TGCACCAGCAGCCAAGATGATTTCAGGGAGGTTTCCTATAATTCACCCCTCCACTTT
TRBV20-1	NA	TRBJ2-3	few	CSARPRAGSTDTQYF	TGCAGTGCTAGACCCAGGGCGGGGAGCACAGATACGCAGTATTTT
TRBV10-2	NA	TRBJ1-5	few	CASRNAAPALSVEPQHF	TGCGCCAGCAGGAATGCGGCCCCCGCTTTGAGTGTAGAGCCCCAGCATTTT
TRBV6-1	TRBD1	TRBJ1-1	NA	CASSVTGANTEAFF	TGTGCCAGCAGTGTGACAGGGGCGAACACTGAAGCTTTCTTT
TRBV7-2	NA	TRBJ1-4	few	CASSPDTANEKLFF	TGTGCCAGCAGCCCCGACACGGCTAATGAAAAACTGTTTTTT
TRBV7-2	NA	TRBJ2-7	few	CASSPFPRGRDEQYF	TGTGCCAGCAGCCCCTTTCCCCGGGGCCGCGACGAGCAGTACTTC
TRBV6-1	TRBD1	TRBJ2-7	NA	CASRGRGLYEQYF	TGTGCCAGCAGGGGCAGGGGGCTATACGAGCAGTACTTC
TRBV6-1	NA	TRBJ2-4	few	CASRNHRDGENIQYF	TGTGCCAGCAGAAACCACAGGGATGGCGAAAACATTCAGTACTTC
TRBV11-1	TRBD1	TRBJ2-5	NA	CASSPDRGPRETQYF	TGTGCCAGCAGCCCTGACAGGGGACCTCGAGAGACCCAGTACTTC
TRBV28	NA	TRBJ2-5	NA	CASSLIPKYQETQYF	TGTGCCAGCAGTTTAATTCCGAAGTACCAAGAGACCCAGTACTTC
TRBV15	NA	TRBJ2-7	few	CATSRQMSPGQNEQYF	TGTGCCACCAGCAGACAAATGAGCCCTGGACAGAACGAGCAGTACTTC
TRBV20-1	NA	TRBJ2-1	few	CSAENNRIEQFF	TGCAGTGCTGAAAACAACAGGATTGAGCAGTTCTTC